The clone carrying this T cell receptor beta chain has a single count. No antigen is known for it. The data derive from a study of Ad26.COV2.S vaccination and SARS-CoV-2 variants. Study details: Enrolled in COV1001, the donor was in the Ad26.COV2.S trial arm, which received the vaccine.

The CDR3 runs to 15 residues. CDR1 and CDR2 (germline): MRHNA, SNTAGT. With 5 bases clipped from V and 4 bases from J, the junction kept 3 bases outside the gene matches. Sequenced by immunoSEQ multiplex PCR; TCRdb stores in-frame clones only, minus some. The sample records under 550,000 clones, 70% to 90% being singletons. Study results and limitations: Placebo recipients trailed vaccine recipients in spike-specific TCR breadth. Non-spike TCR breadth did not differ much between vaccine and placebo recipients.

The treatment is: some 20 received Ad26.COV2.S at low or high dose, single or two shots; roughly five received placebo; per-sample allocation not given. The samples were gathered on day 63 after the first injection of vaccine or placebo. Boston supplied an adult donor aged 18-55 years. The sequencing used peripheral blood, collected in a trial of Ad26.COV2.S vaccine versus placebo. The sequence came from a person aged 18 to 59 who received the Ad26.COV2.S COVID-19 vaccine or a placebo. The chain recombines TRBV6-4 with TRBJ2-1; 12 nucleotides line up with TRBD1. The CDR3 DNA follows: TGTGCCAGCAGTAGGGACAGGGGGCTATACAATGAGCAGTTCTTC. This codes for CASSRDRGLYNEQFF.